This T cell receptor (beta chain) originates from a study of T cells after yellow fever vaccination. This clonotype was recorded a few times. As yet, its antigen is unknown. TCRdb reprocessed the 5' RACE reads with MiXCR, giving one entry per CDR3 protein. The sample consists of under 550,000 distinct CDR3 sequences, 20% to 25% of them appearing once. Study results and limitations: Overlap between CD4 and CD8 compartments was detected for a small share of clonotypes.

The clonotype was recovered from a man younger than 35 who received the YFV17D yellow fever vaccine. Sequences were derived from PBMCs, sampled less than 25 days after the first yellow fever vaccination.

The CDR3 here is CAISESGQGINSPLHF. The CDR3 region has the DNA TGTGCCATCAGTGAGTCCGGACAGGGGATAAATTCACCCCTCCACTTT. V usage is TRBV10-3 and J usage is TRBJ1-6; 9 bases are a match to TRBD1. This CDR3 has 16 residues. From germline, CDR1 is ENHRY and CDR2 SYGVKD. With V trimmed by 0 bases and J by 7 bases, 4 bases remained unmatched.